These 6 T cell receptor beta chains were sequenced from one sample in a study of OX40 agonist ivuxolimab in advanced cancers. TCRdb's table, derived via immunoSEQ multiplex PCR, lists solely in-frame clones and lacks some. The sample yields about 64,000 clones, 84% seen once. Sequenced material: CD4+ or CD8+ T cells sorted from blood, taken in a trial of the OX40 agonist ivuxolimab. These receptors were obtained from an adult with an advanced solid tumor such as melanoma, head and neck, liver or kidney cancer.

The chain couples TRBV12-5 to TRBJ2-1; TRBD2 matches at 13 bases. J lost 9 bases, V lost 1 base, and 6 bases had no gene match. Germline CDR1 is LGHNT and CDR2 is FRNRAP. This CDR3 contains 16 residues. CDR3 sequence reads: CASGLGRTSGSFEQFF. The DNA of the CDR3 is TGTGCTAGTGGTTTGGGAAGGACTAGCGGGAGCTTTGAGCAGTTCTTC.

V is TRBV6-5 and J is TRBJ2-1; D unclear. The V and J ends lost 5 bases and 10 bases respectively, with 12 bases between them. CDR3 length equals 12 residues. Germline lookup yields CDR1 MNHEY and CDR2 SVGAGI. CDR3 sequence: CASSPGLREQFF. The CDR3 DNA reads TGTGCCAGCAGTCCGGGCCTGAGGGAGCAGTTCTTC.

In its sample, this clone was seen once. The chain carries TRBV29-1 and TRBJ2-3, with TRBD2 matching over 14 bases. Germline assignment: CDR1 SQVTM and CDR2 ANQGSEA. CDR3 length equals 17 residues. Trimming took 1 base from V and 5 from J; bases not matched to a gene: 8. CDR3 in amino acids: CSVEGGTSGSGGDTQYF. The CDR3 nucleotides read TGCAGCGTTGAAGGGGGGACTAGCGGGAGTGGAGGAGATACGCAGTATTTT.

J is TRBJ2-1 and V is TRBV11-3; D is undetermined. V was pared by 1 base and J by 7 bases, with 17 bases between. Germline CDR1 is SGHNT and CDR2 is YENEEA. The CDR3 runs 16 residues. CDR3 sequence reads: CASSLVNHRTRNEQFF. The CDR3 coding sequence is TGTGCCAGCAGCTTAGTGAATCACAGAACGAGGAATGAGCAGTTCTTC.

This clone was detected once. This chain connects TRBV10-2 to TRBJ2-7, with TRBD1 matching 12 bases. The CDR3 runs 14 residues. V lost 6 bases to trimming and J lost 5 bases; unmatched junction nucleotides: 5. Germline V lookup: CDR1 WSHSY, CDR2 SAAADI. This CDR3 reads CASSTGQGAHEQYF. CDR3 nucleotides: TGCGCCAGCAGCACGGGACAGGGGGCCCACGAGCAGTACTTC.

J is TRBJ2-3 and V is TRBV7-3, with TRBD2 identical over 10 bases. The germline V gene has CDR1 SGHTA and CDR2 FQGTGA. The CDR3 is 19 amino acids. The V and J ends lost 1 base and 2 bases, in that order; junction bases with no gene match: 12. DNA for the CDR3: TGTGCCAGCAGCTTAAGGAGCTGGCTAGCGGGGGAAACCACAGATACGCAGTATTTT. Encoded protein: CASSLRSWLAGETTDTQYF.